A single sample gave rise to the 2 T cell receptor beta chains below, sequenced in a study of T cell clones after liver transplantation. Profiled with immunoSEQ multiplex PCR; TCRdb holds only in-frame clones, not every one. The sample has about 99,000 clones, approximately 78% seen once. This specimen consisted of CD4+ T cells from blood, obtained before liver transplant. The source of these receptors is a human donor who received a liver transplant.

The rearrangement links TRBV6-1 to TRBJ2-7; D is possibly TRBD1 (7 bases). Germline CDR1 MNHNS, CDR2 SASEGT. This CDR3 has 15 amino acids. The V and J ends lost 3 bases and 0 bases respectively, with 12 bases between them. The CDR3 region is CASSDTGDSSYEQYF. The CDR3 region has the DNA TGTGCCAGCAGTGACACGGGGGACAGCTCCTACGAGCAGTACTTC.

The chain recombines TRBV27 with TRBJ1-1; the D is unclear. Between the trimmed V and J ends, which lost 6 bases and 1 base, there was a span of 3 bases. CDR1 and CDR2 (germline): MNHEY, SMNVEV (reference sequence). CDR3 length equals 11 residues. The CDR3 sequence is CASRGNTEAFF. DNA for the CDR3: TGTGCCAGCAGGGGGAACACTGAAGCTTTCTTT.